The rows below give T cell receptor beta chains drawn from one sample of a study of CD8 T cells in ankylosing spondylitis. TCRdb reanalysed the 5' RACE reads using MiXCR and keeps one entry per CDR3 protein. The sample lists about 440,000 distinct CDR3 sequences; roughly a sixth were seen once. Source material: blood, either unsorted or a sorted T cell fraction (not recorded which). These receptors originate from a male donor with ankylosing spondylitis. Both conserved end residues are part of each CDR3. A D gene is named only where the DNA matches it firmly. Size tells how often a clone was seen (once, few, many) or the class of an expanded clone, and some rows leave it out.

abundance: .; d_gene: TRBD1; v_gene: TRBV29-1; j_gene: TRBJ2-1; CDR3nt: TGCAGCGTCGACGAGACAGGGTGGAATGAGCAGTTCTTC; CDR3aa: CSVDETGWNEQFF
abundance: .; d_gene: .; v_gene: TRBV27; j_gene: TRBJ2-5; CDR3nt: TGTGCCAGCAGTGTTAGCGCGCTCCAAGAGACCCAGTACTTC; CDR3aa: CASSVSALQETQYF
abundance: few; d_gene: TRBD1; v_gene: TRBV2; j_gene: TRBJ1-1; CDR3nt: TGTGCCAGCAGATCGACAGGGAGTACTGAAGCTTTCTTT; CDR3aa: CASRSTGSTEAFF
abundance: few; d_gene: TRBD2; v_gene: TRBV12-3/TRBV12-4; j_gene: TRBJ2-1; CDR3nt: TGTGCCAGCAGCCCAGGGGGACTAGCGGGAGTCTACAATGAGCAGTTCTTC; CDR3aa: CASSPGGLAGVYNEQFF
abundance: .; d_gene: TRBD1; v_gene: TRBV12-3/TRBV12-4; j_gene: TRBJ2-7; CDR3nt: TGTGCCAGCAGCCGGGACAGGGATCTCTACGAGCAGTACTTC; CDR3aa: CASSRDRDLYEQYF
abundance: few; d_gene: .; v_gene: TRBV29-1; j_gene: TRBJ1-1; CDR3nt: TGCAGCGTTGATTTTTTGTTAGGGGCAGGTGAAGCTTTCTTT; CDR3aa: CSVDFLLGAGEAFF
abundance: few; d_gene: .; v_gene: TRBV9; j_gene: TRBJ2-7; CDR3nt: TGTGCCAGCAGCGAAACGACTTACTCCTACGAGCAGTACTTC; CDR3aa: CASSETTYSYEQYF
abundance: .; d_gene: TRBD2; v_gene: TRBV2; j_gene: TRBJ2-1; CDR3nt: TGTGCCAGCAGAGAGCTAGCGGGACTGGCCAATGAGCAGTTCTTC; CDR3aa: CASRELAGLANEQFF
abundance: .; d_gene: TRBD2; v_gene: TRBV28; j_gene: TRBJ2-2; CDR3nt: TGTGCCAGCAAAACTAGCGGCCGGAACACCGGGGAGCTGTTTTTT; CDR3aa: CASKTSGRNTGELFF
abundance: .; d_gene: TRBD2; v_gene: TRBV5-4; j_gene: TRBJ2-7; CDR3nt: TGTGCCAGCAGCTTGCCCGGGACTAGCGGGACCTACGAGCAGTACTTC; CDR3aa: CASSLPGTSGTYEQYF
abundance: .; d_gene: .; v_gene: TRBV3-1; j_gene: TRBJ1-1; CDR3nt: TGTGCCAGCAGCCAAGTCCAGGAACAAGGTGAAGCTTTCTTT; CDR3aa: CASSQVQEQGEAFF
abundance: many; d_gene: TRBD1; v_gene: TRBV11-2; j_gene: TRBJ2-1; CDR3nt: TGTGCCAGCAGCCCTCCCGGGACAGGGGGCTCGTCCTACAATGAGCAGTTCTTC; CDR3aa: CASSPPGTGGSSYNEQFF
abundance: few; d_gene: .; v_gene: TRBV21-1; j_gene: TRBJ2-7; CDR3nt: TGTGCCAGCATCCTCCGGCGCAGTCCTGATCCTTACGAGCAGTACTTC; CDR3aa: CASILRRSPDPYEQYF
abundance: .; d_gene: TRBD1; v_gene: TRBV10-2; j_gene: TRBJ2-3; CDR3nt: TGCGCCAGCAGTGCGACAGGGGGAATCCAGTTCCCACGACCAGATACGCAGTATTTT; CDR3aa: CASSATGGIQFPRPDTQYF
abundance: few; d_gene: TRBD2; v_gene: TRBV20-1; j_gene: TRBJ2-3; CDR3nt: TGCAGCGGGACTAGCGGGAAGTCGTGGACAGATACGCAGTATTTT; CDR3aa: CSGTSGKSWTDTQYF
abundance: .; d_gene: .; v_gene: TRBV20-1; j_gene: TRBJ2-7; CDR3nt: TGCAGTGCGGGCGTGGTTAGCGAGCAGTACTTC; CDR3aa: CSAGVVSEQYF
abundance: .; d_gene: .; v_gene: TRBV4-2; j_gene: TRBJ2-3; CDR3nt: TGTGCCAGCAGCCATTACTCCAACACAGATACGCAGTATTTT; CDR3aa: CASSHYSNTDTQYF
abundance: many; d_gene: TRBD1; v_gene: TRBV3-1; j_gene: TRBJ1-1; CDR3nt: TGTGCCAGCAGCCAAGGGGACAGGTTCGGCACTGAAGCTTTCTTT; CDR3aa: CASSQGDRFGTEAFF
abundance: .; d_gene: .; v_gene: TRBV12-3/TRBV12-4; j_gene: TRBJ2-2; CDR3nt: TGTGCCAGTTCTTACCGGACTGACACCGGGGAGCTGTTTTTT; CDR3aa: CASSYRTDTGELFF